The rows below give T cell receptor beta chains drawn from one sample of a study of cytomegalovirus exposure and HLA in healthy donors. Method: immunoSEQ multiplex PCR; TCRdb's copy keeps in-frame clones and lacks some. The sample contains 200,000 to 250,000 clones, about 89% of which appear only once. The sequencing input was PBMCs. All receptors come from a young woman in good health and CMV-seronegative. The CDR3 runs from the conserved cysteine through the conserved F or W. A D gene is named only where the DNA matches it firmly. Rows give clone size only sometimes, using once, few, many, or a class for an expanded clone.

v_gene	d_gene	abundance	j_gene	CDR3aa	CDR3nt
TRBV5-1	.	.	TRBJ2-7	CASSHREAYEQYF	TGCGCCAGCAGCCACCGGGAAGCCTACGAGCAGTACTTC
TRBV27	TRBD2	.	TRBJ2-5	CASSLSTSGRAEQYF	TGTGCCAGCAGTTTATCGACTAGCGGGAGGGCAGAGCAGTACTTC
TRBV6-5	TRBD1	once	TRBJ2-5	CASSFGQVYQETQYF	TGTGCCAGCAGTTTTGGACAGGTCTACCAAGAGACCCAGTACTTC
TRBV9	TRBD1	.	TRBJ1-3	CATDDKDRVTGNTIYF	TGTGCCACAGACGATAAAGACAGGGTAACTGGAAACACCATATATTTT
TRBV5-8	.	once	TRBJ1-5	CASSPGQYGQPQHF	TGTGCCAGCAGCCCTGGACAGTACGGTCAGCCCCAGCATTTT
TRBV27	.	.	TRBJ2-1	CASSLNEGSYNEQFF	TGTGCCAGCAGTCTTAATGAGGGTTCCTACAATGAGCAGTTCTTC
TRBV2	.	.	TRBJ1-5	CASKYRALGSNQPQHF	TGTGCCAGCAAGTACAGGGCCTTGGGGAGCAATCAGCCCCAGCATTTT
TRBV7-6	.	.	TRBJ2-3	CASSLGRRTERGTDTQYF	TGTGCCAGCAGCTTAGGCAGGCGGACAGAAAGAGGCACAGATACGCAGTATTTT
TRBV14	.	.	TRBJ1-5	CASSQDRNQPQHF	TGTGCCAGCAGCCAAGATCGGAATCAGCCCCAGCATTTT
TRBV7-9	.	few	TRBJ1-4	CASSTRTAEKLFF	TGTGCCAGCAGCACGCGGACAGCAGAAAAACTGTTTTTT
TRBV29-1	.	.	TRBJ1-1	CSVEWHPFTEAFF	TGCAGCGTTGAGTGGCACCCCTTCACTGAAGCTTTCTTT
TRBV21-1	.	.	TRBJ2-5	CANRAGGGRETQYF	TGTGCCAATCGGGCCGGGGGGGGCCGGGAGACCCAGTACTTC
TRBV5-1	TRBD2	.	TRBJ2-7	CASSLSTSGVMYEQYF	TGCGCCAGCAGCCTATCAACTAGCGGAGTAATGTACGAGCAGTACTTC
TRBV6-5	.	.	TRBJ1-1	CASSYSNGGGRAFF	TGTGCCAGCAGTTACTCGAATGGGGGCGGCCGTGCTTTCTTT
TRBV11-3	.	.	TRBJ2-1	CASSRRNEQFF	TGTGCCAGCAGCCGCAGGAATGAGCAGTTCTTC
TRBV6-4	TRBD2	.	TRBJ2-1	CASTSGTRESNEQFF	TGTGCCAGCACCTCCGGGACTAGGGAGAGCAATGAGCAGTTCTTC
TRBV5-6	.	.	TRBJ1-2	CASTLRRGGYTF	TGTGCCAGCACCCTGAGGAGGGGCGGCTACACCTTC
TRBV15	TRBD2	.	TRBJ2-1	CATSRVRGGSYNEQFF	TGTGCCACCAGCAGAGTCCGGGGGGGGTCCTACAATGAGCAGTTCTTC
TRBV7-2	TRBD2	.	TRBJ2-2	CASTSASGGATGELFF	TGTGCCAGCACCTCCGCTAGCGGGGGGGCCACCGGGGAGCTGTTTTTT
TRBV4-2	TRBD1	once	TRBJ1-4	CASSRNRGGATNEKLFF	TGTGCCAGCAGCCGAAACCGAGGGGGCGCAACTAATGAAAAACTGTTTTTT
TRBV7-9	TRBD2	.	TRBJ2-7	CASSLGGLAEAYEQYF	TGTGCCAGCAGCTTAGGGGGACTAGCGGAAGCCTACGAGCAGTACTTC
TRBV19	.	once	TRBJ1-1	CASSIFVQGMNTEAFF	TGTGCCAGTAGTATATTCGTCCAGGGCATGAACACTGAAGCTTTCTTT
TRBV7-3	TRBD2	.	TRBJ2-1	CASSSRLPGTSANEQFF	TGTGCCAGCAGCTCGAGGTTGCCCGGGACTAGCGCCAATGAGCAGTTCTTC
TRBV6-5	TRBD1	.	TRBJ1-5	CASRRTGGQPQHF	TGTGCCAGCAGAAGGACAGGGGGTCAGCCCCAGCATTTT
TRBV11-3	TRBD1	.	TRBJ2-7	CASSVQGRVSHEQYF	TGTGCCAGCAGCGTACAGGGGCGGGTTAGTCACGAGCAGTACTTC
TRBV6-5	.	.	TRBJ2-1	CASSDYEEDEQFF	TGTGCCAGCAGTGACTACGAGGAGGATGAGCAGTTCTTC
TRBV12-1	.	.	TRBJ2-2	CASSTTGLAGGPYETGELFF	TGTGCCAGCAGCACAACGGGACTAGCGGGAGGGCCCTACGAAACCGGGGAGCTGTTTTTT
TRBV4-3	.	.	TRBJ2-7	CASSQDRGSLYEQYF	TGCGCCAGCAGCCAAGATAGGGGGTCTCTCTACGAGCAGTACTTC
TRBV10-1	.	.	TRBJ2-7	CASSELIQGPQYF	TGCGCCAGCAGTGAGTTAATTCAGGGCCCGCAGTACTTC
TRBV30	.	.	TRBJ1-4	CAWSVSWAGSEKLFF	TGTGCCTGGAGTGTATCCTGGGCGGGGAGTGAAAAACTGTTTTTT
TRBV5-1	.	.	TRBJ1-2	CASSPGHRDYYGYTF	TGCGCCAGCAGCCCGGGACACCGGGATTACTATGGCTACACCTTC
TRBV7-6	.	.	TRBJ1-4	CASSIRTAPEKLFF	TGTGCCAGCAGCATAAGGACAGCTCCTGAAAAACTGTTTTTT
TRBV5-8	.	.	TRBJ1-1	CASSPGQLMNTEAFF	TGTGCCAGCAGCCCAGGACAGTTGATGAACACTGAAGCTTTCTTT
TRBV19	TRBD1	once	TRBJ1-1	CASSIDGTGRNKAFF	TGTGCCAGTAGTATAGACGGGACAGGGAGAAATAAAGCTTTCTTT
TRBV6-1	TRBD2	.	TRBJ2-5	CASSEASGGQETQYF	TGTGCCAGCAGTGAGGCTAGCGGGGGCCAAGAGACCCAGTACTTC
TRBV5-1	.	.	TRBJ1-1	CASCLRYPNTEAFF	TGCGCCAGCTGCTTACGGTACCCGAACACTGAAGCTTTCTTT
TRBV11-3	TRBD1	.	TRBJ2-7	CASSSGQALEQYF	TGTGCCAGCAGCTCGGGACAGGCGCTCGAGCAGTACTTC
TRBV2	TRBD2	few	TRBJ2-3	CASSVTSGTNTQYF	TGTGCCAGCAGTGTGACTAGCGGGACGAATACGCAGTATTTT
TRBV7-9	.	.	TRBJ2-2	CASSLLNVNTGELFF	TGTGCCAGCAGCTTACTAAATGTGAACACCGGGGAGCTGTTTTTT
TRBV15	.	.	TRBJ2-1	CATSSGTRTINEQFF	TGTGCCACCAGCAGCGGTACACGGACTATCAATGAGCAGTTCTTC
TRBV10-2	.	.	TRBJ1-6	CASSEWGAGARYNSPLHF	TGCGCCAGCAGTGAGTGGGGTGCAGGGGCGAGGTATAATTCACCCCTCCACTTT
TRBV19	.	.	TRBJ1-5	CASSIDTSWAQHF	TGTGCCAGTAGTATCGACACGTCTTGGGCCCAGCATTTT
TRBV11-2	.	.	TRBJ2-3	CASSSRLVSDTQYF	TGTGCCAGCAGCTCACGGCTAGTTTCAGATACGCAGTATTTT
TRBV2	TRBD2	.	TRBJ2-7	CASRREGVGEQYF	TGTGCCAGCAGACGGGAGGGAGTAGGGGAGCAGTACTTC
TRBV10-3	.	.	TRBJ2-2	CAISDRGAGGELFF	TGTGCCATCAGTGATCGGGGGGCCGGCGGGGAGCTGTTTTTT
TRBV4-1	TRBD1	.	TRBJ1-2	CASSQSRTGGGGYTF	TGCGCCAGCAGCCAAAGTAGGACAGGGGGCGGAGGCTACACCTTC
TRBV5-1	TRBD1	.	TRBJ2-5	CASSSAAGTGETQYF	TGCGCCAGCAGCTCCGCCGCCGGGACAGGAGAGACCCAGTACTTC
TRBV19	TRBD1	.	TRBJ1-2	CASSTQGASSYGYTF	TGTGCCAGTAGTACCCAGGGGGCTTCGTCCTATGGCTACACCTTC
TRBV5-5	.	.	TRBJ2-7	CASSSGWESGYEQYF	TGTGCCAGCAGCTCCGGTTGGGAGTCTGGCTACGAGCAGTACTTC
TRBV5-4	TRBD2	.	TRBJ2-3	CASSLGTSGPDTQYF	TGTGCCAGCAGCCTCGGGACTAGTGGCCCAGATACGCAGTATTTT